The rows below give T cell receptor beta chains drawn from one sample of a study of T cells after yellow fever vaccination. TCRdb redid the calling of the 5' RACE reads with MiXCR, one entry per CDR3 protein. This table holds hundreds of thousands of distinct CDR3 sequences, around an eighth found once. The sample here was PBMCs, taken on the day of the yellow fever booster vaccination. The receptors derive from a man younger than 40 who received the YFV17D yellow fever vaccine. CDR3s include the opening cysteine and the closing phenylalanine or tryptophan. Fields, in order: D gene, V gene, J gene, clone size, CDR3 length, CDR3 DNA, CDR3 protein. A D gene is named only where the DNA matches it firmly. Rows give clone size only sometimes, using once, few, many, or a class for an expanded clone.

-	TRBV10-3	TRBJ2-7	few	13	TGTGCCATCAGGGAGGGTAGCTCCTACGAGCAGTACTTC	CAIREGSSYEQYF
TRBD2	TRBV4-3	TRBJ2-5	-	15	TGCGCCAGCAGCCAACGCTGGACTAGCAGAGAGACCCAGTACTTC	CASSQRWTSRETQYF
TRBD2	TRBV13	TRBJ2-1	few	14	TGTGCCAGCAGCTTAGGGGTAATAGCGGGTGAGCAGTTCTTC	CASSLGVIAGEQFF
-	TRBV9	TRBJ1-2	many	18	TGTGCCAGCAGCGTAGAGTCGGGCAGGCGGCGAAGCGCCTATGGCTACACCTTC	CASSVESGRRRSAYGYTF
TRBD1	TRBV30	TRBJ2-2	few	14	TGTGCCTGGAGACAGGGGGCCCACACCGGGGAGCTGTTTTTT	CAWRQGAHTGELFF
-	TRBV7-2	TRBJ2-2	-	14	TGTGCCAGCAGTTTGCGGACGGTGGGAGTTGGGGTGTTTTTT	CASSLRTVGVGVFF
TRBD1	TRBV11-2	TRBJ1-2	few	13	TGTGCCAGCAGCCCGGACAGGGCTCGACGCTACACCTTC	CASSPDRARRYTF
TRBD2	TRBV4-1	TRBJ2-3	few	21	TGCGCCAGCAGCCAAGAACCCCTCACTAGCGGGAGATTGTCGGGCACAGATACGCAGTATTTT	CASSQEPLTSGRLSGTDTQYF
TRBD1	TRBV7-6	TRBJ1-2	many	15	TGTGCCAGCAGCTCCCCGGGACAGGGGTCCTATGGCTACACCTTC	CASSSPGQGSYGYTF
TRBD1	TRBV7-9	TRBJ1-2	few	14	TGTGCCAGCAGCAGACTAGGACAGGGCGAAGGCTACACCTTC	CASSRLGQGEGYTF
TRBD1	TRBV20-1	TRBJ1-4	-	14	TGCAGTGCTAGGCCGGGGACAGGGGCTGAAGAACTGTTTTTT	CSARPGTGAEELFF
-	TRBV4-1	TRBJ2-2	-	16	TGCGCCAGCAGCCAAGAACCGGGAGTGGGCACCGGGGAGCTGTTTTTT	CASSQEPGVGTGELFF
-	TRBV7-2	TRBJ2-1	few	13	TGTGCCAGCAGCTTATTGGGCTACAATGAGCAGTTCTTC	CASSLLGYNEQFF
TRBD2	TRBV6-4	TRBJ2-1	-	16	TGTGCCAGCCGACGACTAGCGGGAGGACTTGACAATGAGCAGTTCTTC	CASRRLAGGLDNEQFF
TRBD2	TRBV7-9	TRBJ2-1	-	12	TGTGCCAGCAGCTTGGGACTAGCGTCGTCTTTCTTC	CASSLGLASSFF
-	TRBV7-9	TRBJ2-2	-	10	TGTGCCACCCTGAACGGGGAGCTGTTTTTT	CATLNGELFF
TRBD1	TRBV12-3/TRBV12-4	TRBJ1-1	few	13	TGTGCCAGCAGGATACAGGGGGCCACTGAAGCTTTCTTT	CASRIQGATEAFF
TRBD2	TRBV7-2	TRBJ2-2	many	16	TGTGCCAGCATCGGGACTAGCGGGAGGGAGACCGGGGAGCTGTTTTTT	CASIGTSGRETGELFF
-	TRBV12-3/TRBV12-4	TRBJ1-2	few	16	TGTGCCAGCAGTTTAACTATCGGTGTGAGCTATTATGGCTACACCTTC	CASSLTIGVSYYGYTF
TRBD1	TRBV7-9	TRBJ2-6	few	17	TGTGCCAGCAGCCAGACAGGGGTGGCAGGTGGGGCCAACGTCCTGACTTTC	CASSQTGVAGGANVLTF
-	TRBV18	TRBJ1-4	many	13	TGTGCCAGCTCACGAGGACCTAATGAAAAACTGTTTTTT	CASSRGPNEKLFF
-	TRBV20-1	TRBJ2-3	few	15	TGCAGTGCTAGAGATGGTTCCTCTAGCACAGATACGCAGTATTTT	CSARDGSSSTDTQYF
TRBD2	TRBV4-1	TRBJ2-1	-	17	TGCACCAGCAGCCGTGCAAGGGGCGGGAGGGCCTTAAATGAGCAGTTCTTC	CTSSRARGGRALNEQFF
TRBD2	TRBV5-5	TRBJ2-7	once	17	TGTGCCAGCAGCTGGGTGACTAGCGGGTCAAGTTCCTACGAGCAGTACTTC	CASSWVTSGSSSYEQYF
-	TRBV5-1	TRBJ2-3	many	13	TGCGCCAGCAAATCGGGAAGCACAGATACGCAGTATTTT	CASKSGSTDTQYF
TRBD2	TRBV11-1	TRBJ2-3	-	18	TGTGCCAGCAGCCGTCTAGCGGGAGGGGCGGCGGCGACAGATACGCAGTATTTT	CASSRLAGGAAATDTQYF
-	TRBV18	TRBJ1-5	few	14	TGTGCCAGCTCACCATTCAGTAGCAATCAGCCCCAGCATTTT	CASSPFSSNQPQHF
-	TRBV29-1	TRBJ2-2	-	14	TGCAGCGTTGAAGACAGGAGAGGTACCGGGGAGCTGTTTTTT	CSVEDRRGTGELFF
-	TRBV3-1	TRBJ2-7	-	16	TGTGCCAGCAGCCCCGATGGGGCAGGGAGCTCCTACGAGCAGTACTTC	CASSPDGAGSSYEQYF
-	TRBV20-1	TRBJ1-1	-	13	TGCAGTGCTCCCGAAGGCGTGAACACTGAAGCTTTCTTT	CSAPEGVNTEAFF
TRBD1	TRBV29-1	TRBJ1-2	-	15	TGCAGCGTTGAAGGCGTACAGGGGTCCAACTATGGCTACACCTTC	CSVEGVQGSNYGYTF
-	TRBV14	TRBJ2-2	-	16	TGTGCCAGCAGCCAAACCTCGGTATTGGACACCGGGGAGCTGTTTTTT	CASSQTSVLDTGELFF
-	TRBV7-2	TRBJ2-2	-	15	TGTGCCAGCAGCTTAGCGGCGGCCTGGGGTGGGGAGCTGTTTTTT	CASSLAAAWGGELFF
-	TRBV12-3/TRBV12-4	TRBJ1-1	-	13	TGTGCCAGCAGGATCACAGAGAACACTGAAGCTTTCTTT	CASRITENTEAFF
-	TRBV5-6	TRBJ2-5	many	13	TGTGCCAGCAGCTTGGCCAACAGAGAGACCCAGTACTTC	CASSLANRETQYF
TRBD2	TRBV20-1	TRBJ2-7	-	14	TGCAGTGCCCTTACCGGGACTAGCGGATACGAGCAGTACTTC	CSALTGTSGYEQYF
TRBD2	TRBV29-1	TRBJ2-1	few	15	TGCAGCGCCCAAGGGGGACTAGCGCCCGACAATGAGCAGTTCTTC	CSAQGGLAPDNEQFF
-	TRBV6-5	TRBJ2-7	-	13	TGTGCCAGCAGTTTTGGCAGGGGTCACGAGCAGTACTTC	CASSFGRGHEQYF
-	TRBV7-2	TRBJ2-5	-	13	TGTGCCAGCAGCTTAATGGGTATCGAGACCCAGTACTTC	CASSLMGIETQYF
TRBD1	TRBV5-1	TRBJ2-3	-	16	TGCGCCAGCAGCGAAACAGGGGGCAGAAACACAGATACGCAGTATTTT	CASSETGGRNTDTQYF
-	TRBV18	TRBJ2-4	-	13	TGTGCCAGCTCACTAGGGTTCAAAAACATTCAGTACTTC	CASSLGFKNIQYF
TRBD2	TRBV4-2	TRBJ2-2	-	17	TGTGCCAGCAGCCAAGCCGAACGACTAGCCCGGCCCGGGGAGCTGTTTTTT	CASSQAERLARPGELFF
TRBD1	TRBV4-2	TRBJ2-2	few	17	TGTGCCAGCAGCCAAGAAGTAAGGGGACAGTGGGCCGGGGAGCTGTTTTTT	CASSQEVRGQWAGELFF
-	TRBV4-3	TRBJ2-4	-	14	TGCGCCAGCAGCCAAGACCTTCCCCAAAACATTCAGTACTTC	CASSQDLPQNIQYF
-	TRBV7-2	TRBJ1-3	-	14	TGTGCCAGCACCCCCCCGGGTATCGGAAACACCATATATTTT	CASTPPGIGNTIYF
-	TRBV29-1	TRBJ2-2	many	13	TGCAGCGTTGAAGTGGGGAGTGCTGGGGAGCTGTTTTTT	CSVEVGSAGELFF
-	TRBV29-1	TRBJ2-3	-	12	TGCAGCGTTGATAAACCGCCAGATACGCAGTATTTT	CSVDKPPDTQYF
-	TRBV28	TRBJ2-7	-	13	TGTGCCAGCAGGGAGACTGAGGTTGGGGAGCAGTACTTC	CASRETEVGEQYF
-	TRBV20-1	TRBJ2-3	few	14	TGCAGGGCGGACAAAATCGACGGCACAGATACGCAGTATTTT	CRADKIDGTDTQYF
TRBD2	TRBV30	TRBJ2-3	few	15	TGTGCCTGGAGTGTGCCTAGCGGTGGCACAGATACGCAGTATTTT	CAWSVPSGGTDTQYF
-	TRBV20-1	TRBJ2-5	few	12	TGCAGTGCTACCGACCAGCAAGAGACCCAGTACTTC	CSATDQQETQYF
-	TRBV6-2/TRBV6-3	TRBJ2-2	few	13	TGTGCCAGCAACACAAGGGTGACCGGGGAGCTGTTTTTT	CASNTRVTGELFF
-	TRBV15	TRBJ2-7	few	14	TGTGCCACCAGCCCCAGAGGTGTATTTGGAGAGCAGTACTTC	CATSPRGVFGEQYF
-	TRBV15	TRBJ1-1	few	13	TGTGCCACCAGCAGAGAGATACAGGGTGAAGCTTTCTTT	CATSREIQGEAFF
-	TRBV7-2	TRBJ2-7	-	13	TGTGCCAGCACCCCCTTAGGAGGGGTCGAGCAGTACTTC	CASTPLGGVEQYF
-	TRBV5-6	TRBJ2-2	few	13	TGTGCCAGCATAGCGCTTAACACCGGGGAGCTGTTTTTT	CASIALNTGELFF
-	TRBV5-1	TRBJ1-4	few	15	TGCGCCAGCAGTTCTTCCCGGGACCTCGGTGAAAAACTGTTTTTT	CASSSSRDLGEKLFF